Sequencing of this T cell receptor (beta chain) was carried out in a study of Graves' ophthalmopathy and Graves' hyperthyroidism. Looking at the study overall: There was a collection of peripheral blood at initial diagnosis, before any treatment. Study observations and caveats: The model flagged ophthalmopathy progression at roughly 71% sensitivity and 72% to 75% specificity.

Ophthalmopathy donors were characterized by moderate-to-severe activity, CAS of at least 3, NOSPECS of at least 4, and duration under 3 months. Out of about 10 ml of fresh peripheral blood, PBMCs were obtained. Trimming took off 7 bases at V and 4 bases at J, with 13 bases between the two ends. From germline, CDR1 is LNHDA and CDR2 SQIVND (reference sequence). The CDR3 is made up of 13 amino acids. RNA transcripts were the template, and TCR beta CDR3 regions were amplified from them. First-round RT-PCR with HTBI primers preceded a second-round multiplex PCR. TCRdb itself ran the multiplex PCR reads through MiXCR, one entry per CDR3 protein. The sample has roughly 700,000 distinct CDR3 sequences, around 40% seen once. In its sample, this clonotype was seen many times. As yet, its antigen is unknown.

The receptor comes from an adult man with Graves' ophthalmopathy. The chain links TRBV19 to TRBJ1-2; tentative D call: TRBD1 (6 bases). Sequencing was performed on peripheral blood. Here the CDR3 DNA reads TGTGCCAGTATCGCTCAGGGGACCTATGGCTACACCTTC. This translates into CASIAQGTYGYTF.